This T cell receptor (beta chain) was recovered during a study of cytomegalovirus exposure and HLA in healthy donors. Points from the study as a whole: A later analysis found that most CMV-associated TCR beta chains appeared HLA-restricted.

The CDR3 length is 16 residues. In germline, CDR1 is SGHDT, CDR2 YYEEEE. V was cut by 0 bases and J by 4 bases, with 11 bases left in between. Both 60 Vbeta primers and 13 Jbeta primers went into the PCR. The repertoire was sequenced with immunoSEQ multiplex PCR; TCRdb's copy has only in-frame clones and lacks some. The table has 100,000 to 150,000 clones, around 68% seen once; the top ten hold 4%. As regards this clone: Antigen specificity is unknown.

The sample taken for sequencing was PBMCs. The chain joins TRBV5-6 to TRBJ2-6; weak D call: TRBD1 (5 bases). This sequence was found in a man aged 40-49 years in good health and CMV-seropositive. CDR3 amino acids: CASSLAIGAGANVLTF. As DNA, the CDR3 is TGTGCCAGCAGCTTGGCTATAGGGGCAGGGGCCAACGTCCTGACTTTC.